A selection of T cell receptor beta chains follows, all from one sample in a study of STAT5B mutations in CD4+ large granular lymphocyte leukemia. Assay: immunoSEQ multiplex PCR; the TCRdb copy retains only in-frame clones and omits some. The data show about 48,000 clones, roughly two thirds seen once. Sequencing was performed on CD4+ T cells from blood buffy coats. These receptors were collected from a human donor in good health. CDR3s include the opening cysteine and the closing phenylalanine or tryptophan. The D gene is left open where the match is weak. Clone size is given for some rows only: seen once, a few or many times, or a class if the clone is expanded.

size: few; D: TRBD2; J: TRBJ2-1; V: TRBV18; DNA: TGTGCCAGCTCACCAACTAGCGGGACCAACAATGAGCAGTTCTTC; CDR3: CASSPTSGTNNEQFF
size: -; D: -; J: TRBJ1-1; V: TRBV28; DNA: TGTGCCAGCACTAGGGGAAACACTGAAGCTTTCTTT; CDR3: CASTRGNTEAFF
size: -; D: TRBD1; J: TRBJ2-3; V: TRBV6-5; DNA: TGTGCCAGCAGTTACGGGACAGGGGCCACAGATACGCAGTATTTT; CDR3: CASSYGTGATDTQYF
size: few; D: -; J: TRBJ1-2; V: TRBV9; DNA: TGTGCCAGCAGCGTAGATGGGAGTTATGGCTACACCTTC; CDR3: CASSVDGSYGYTF
size: -; D: -; J: TRBJ2-5; V: TRBV18; DNA: TGTGCCAGCTCACCACGGCAGGGGGGACAAGAGACCCAGTACTTC; CDR3: CASSPRQGGQETQYF
size: -; D: -; J: TRBJ2-2; V: TRBV14; DNA: TGTGCCAGCAGCCAAGCCCGGGGCCGCACCGGGGAGCTGTTTTTT; CDR3: CASSQARGRTGELFF
size: -; D: TRBD1; J: TRBJ1-2; V: TRBV10-3; DNA: TGTGCCATCACTGAAAGGAGCGGGACAGGGGACTATGGCTACACCTTC; CDR3: CAITERSGTGDYGYTF
size: -; D: TRBD1; J: TRBJ2-2; V: TRBV5-1; DNA: TGCGCCAGCAGCTTGGCGGTGTTGGGACAGGGGCCCGGGGAGCTGTTTTTT; CDR3: CASSLAVLGQGPGELFF
size: -; D: -; J: TRBJ2-5; V: TRBV5-1; DNA: TGCGCCAGCAGCCCGTGGAGGAGGGAAGAGACCCAGTACTTC; CDR3: CASSPWRREETQYF
size: -; D: TRBD1; J: TRBJ1-5; V: TRBV6-1; DNA: TGTGCCAGCAGTGAAGCGGGGACAGGGGGCATAGAACAGCCCCAGCATTTT; CDR3: CASSEAGTGGIEQPQHF
size: -; D: -; J: TRBJ1-2; V: TRBV27; DNA: TGTGCCAGCGGTAAACTACAGGGAGGTGGGGAAAACTATGGCTACACCTTC; CDR3: CASGKLQGGGENYGYTF
size: -; D: TRBD1; J: TRBJ1-1; V: TRBV5-4; DNA: TGTGCCAGCAGCCCCGACAGGGATCGAGCTTTCTTT; CDR3: CASSPDRDRAFF
size: -; D: -; J: TRBJ1-2; V: TRBV5-1; DNA: TGCGCCAGCAGCTTGAGCGACCCGGGCCCCAAAAACTACACCTTC; CDR3: CASSLSDPGPKNYTF
size: -; D: -; J: TRBJ1-6; V: TRBV5-1; DNA: TGCGCCAGCAGCTTGAGCACAGCAGTCAATTCACCCCTCCACTTT; CDR3: CASSLSTAVNSPLHF
size: few; D: -; J: TRBJ1-1; V: TRBV29-1; DNA: TGCAGCGTTGAAGGAGAAGGGACGGCGAACACTGAAGCTTTCTTT; CDR3: CSVEGEGTANTEAFF
size: -; D: TRBD1; J: TRBJ2-1; V: TRBV6-6; DNA: TGTGCCAGCAGCACCTACCGGGACAGGGGGCCCAATGAGCAGTTCTTC; CDR3: CASSTYRDRGPNEQFF
size: -; D: TRBD1; J: TRBJ2-7; V: TRBV2; DNA: TGTGCCAGCAGTTCTATGACAGGGGCCCCCTACGAGCAGTACTTC; CDR3: CASSSMTGAPYEQYF
size: once; D: -; J: TRBJ2-5; V: TRBV5-4; DNA: TGTGCCAGCAGCTTCGAGGGGAGGGGGGAAGAGACCCAGTACTTC; CDR3: CASSFEGRGEETQYF
size: -; D: -; J: TRBJ2-1; V: TRBV2; DNA: TGTGCCAGCAGTGATGGGCTGATCAATGAGCAGTTCTTC; CDR3: CASSDGLINEQFF
size: -; D: -; J: TRBJ1-2; V: TRBV20-1; DNA: TGCAGTGCTACAGACGGCTATGGCTACACCTTC; CDR3: CSATDGYGYTF
size: few; D: -; J: TRBJ1-3; V: TRBV4-2; DNA: TGTGCCAGCAGCCAATCGACGGGATCTAAGCAGGGTAGAAACACCATATATTTT; CDR3: CASSQSTGSKQGRNTIYF
size: -; D: -; J: TRBJ2-2; V: TRBV5-1; DNA: TGCGCCAGCAGCTTGGAACAGACGGGGACCGGGGAGCTGTTTTTT; CDR3: CASSLEQTGTGELFF
size: -; D: TRBD2; J: TRBJ2-1; V: TRBV19; DNA: TGTGCCAGTAGAGAGTCTAGCGGGGTTCACAATGAGCAGTTCTTC; CDR3: CASRESSGVHNEQFF
size: -; D: TRBD1; J: TRBJ1-5; V: TRBV9; DNA: TGTGCCAGCAGCATCGGATGGACAGGGGATCAGCCCCAGCATTTT; CDR3: CASSIGWTGDQPQHF
size: -; D: TRBD1; J: TRBJ2-3; V: TRBV2; DNA: TGTGCCGGCCGCGTAGCAGGGGGCCCAGATACGCAGTATTTT; CDR3: CAGRVAGGPDTQYF
size: -; D: -; J: TRBJ1-4; V: TRBV20-1; DNA: TGCAGTGCTTGGGTTGGGGAAAAACTGTTTTTT; CDR3: CSAWVGEKLFF
size: -; D: -; J: TRBJ2-3; V: TRBV2; DNA: TGTGCCAGCAACCCTGGCACAGATACGCAGTATTTT; CDR3: CASNPGTDTQYF
size: -; D: -; J: TRBJ2-7; V: TRBV28; DNA: TGTGCCAGCAGTTGGTCCTACGAGCAGTACTTC; CDR3: CASSWSYEQYF
size: -; D: TRBD2; J: TRBJ2-5; V: TRBV6-1; DNA: TGTGCCAGCCAAGCGGGGGTGGAGACCCAGTACTTC; CDR3: CASQAGVETQYF
size: -; D: TRBD1; J: TRBJ1-2; V: TRBV5-1; DNA: TGCGCCAGCAGCTTGGGGCGCCCCCAGGGGGCATCGCTCTCTGGCTACACCTTC; CDR3: CASSLGRPQGASLSGYTF
size: -; D: -; J: TRBJ1-1; V: TRBV5-1; DNA: TGCGCCAGCAGCTTGTCATTCGCGGGGGTTACTGAAGCTTTCTTT; CDR3: CASSLSFAGVTEAFF
size: -; D: -; J: TRBJ1-4; V: TRBV30; DNA: TGTGCCTGGAGTGTACAGGGTGGTGTTGAAAAACTGTTTTTT; CDR3: CAWSVQGGVEKLFF
size: -; D: -; J: TRBJ1-1; V: TRBV6-5; DNA: TGTGCCAGCAGTTGGGACCTAAACACTGAAGCTTTCTTT; CDR3: CASSWDLNTEAFF
size: -; D: -; J: TRBJ2-5; V: TRBV5-5; DNA: TGTGCCAGCAGCTTGTCCAGGGACCAAGAGACCCAGTACTTC; CDR3: CASSLSRDQETQYF
size: -; D: TRBD1; J: TRBJ2-5; V: TRBV25-1; DNA: TGTGCCAGCCGCGGACAGGGGGCGCGGGAGACCCAGTACTTC; CDR3: CASRGQGARETQYF
size: -; D: -; J: TRBJ2-5; V: TRBV29-1; DNA: TGCAGCGTCTACAGGGTTGAGACCCAGTACTTC; CDR3: CSVYRVETQYF
size: -; D: -; J: TRBJ2-1; V: TRBV2; DNA: TGTGCCTGCTCCTGGCTAGCCCAGGACAATGAGCAGTTCTTC; CDR3: CACSWLAQDNEQFF
size: -; D: -; J: TRBJ2-1; V: TRBV30; DNA: TGTGCCTGGAGTGCAAGCCTCGGGACTCCAATCCAGATTGAGCAGTTCTTC; CDR3: CAWSASLGTPIQIEQFF
size: -; D: TRBD1; J: TRBJ1-2; V: TRBV18; DNA: TGTGCCAGCTCACCAGGGGGACAGATCATTGATGGCTACACCTTC; CDR3: CASSPGGQIIDGYTF
size: -; D: -; J: TRBJ1-3; V: TRBV5-1; DNA: TGCGCCAGCAGCCCCCCCCGGAACTCTGGAAACACCATATATTTT; CDR3: CASSPPRNSGNTIYF
size: -; D: -; J: TRBJ1-1; V: TRBV11-1; DNA: TGTGCCAGCAGCCCCGACCTGGGACTTATAGCTTTCTTT; CDR3: CASSPDLGLIAFF